These 20 T cell receptor beta chains came from one sample sequenced in a study of blood T cell repertoires in COVID-19. Data came from immunoSEQ multiplex PCR; TCRdb stores just in-frame clones and leaves some out. The sample comprises a few hundred thousand clones, 65% to 90% of which are singletons, and 3.5% to 4% rests with the top ten. Sequencing input: PBMCs or T cells enriched from blood (not recorded which). These receptors were collected from a woman aged 35 to 49 with acute COVID-19.

This chain links TRBV28 with TRBJ2-2, with 9 bases fitting TRBD2. V lost 4 bases to trimming and J lost 4 bases; unmatched junction nucleotides: 13. The germline V gene has CDR1 MDHEN and CDR2 SYDVKM. CDR3 length: 18 amino acids. CDR3 coding DNA: TGTGCCAGCAGTTCGCCGGCTTTAGCGGGAGAGGGCACCGGGGAGCTGTTTTTT. Protein sequence: CASSSPALAGEGTGELFF.

The V gene is TRBV28, the J gene TRBJ1-2; 10 bases are a match to TRBD1. This CDR3 spans 14 amino acids. The germline V gene encodes CDR1 MDHEN and CDR2 SYDVKM. The ends lost 6 bases at V and 4 bases at J; junction bases unmatched: 5. In DNA, the CDR3 is TGTGCCAGCAGGCGGGGGACAGGGGTCTATGGCTACACCTTC. This codes for CASRRGTGVYGYTF.

The V and J genes are TRBV19 and TRBJ2-5; a weak D match, TRBD1 (5 bases). V lost 2 bases, J lost 5 bases, and 15 bases lay in between. CDR1 and CDR2 from the germline V gene are LNHDA and SQIVND (reference sequence). There are 15 residues in the CDR3. Here the CDR3 DNA reads TGTGCCAGTAGTATATCTCAGGGCAGTTGGGAGACCCAGTACTTC. The encoded protein is CASSISQGSWETQYF. Full variable domain (rest looked up from reference TRBV19 and TRBJ2-5): DGGITQSPKYLFRKEGQNVTLSCEQNLNHDAMYWYRQDPGQGLRLIYYSQIVNDFQKGDIAEGYSVSREKKESFPLTVTSAQKNPTAFYLCASSISQGSWETQYFGPGTRLLVL.

This clone was seen a single time. V usage is TRBV18 and J usage is TRBJ2-3; 9 nucleotides line up with TRBD1. The trim removed 2 bases at V and 3 bases at J, leaving 12 bases unmatched. The CDR3 is 18 amino acids. Germline-derived CDR1 and CDR2 are KGHSH and LQKENI. In nucleotides, the CDR3 is TGTGCCAGCTCACCAGGGTCGACCGGGACAGGGAAGACAGATACGCAGTATTTT. Translated: CASSPGSTGTGKTDTQYF.

This clone was found a few times. The rearrangement links TRBV5-6 to TRBJ2-5; D not certain. The germline V gene has CDR1 SGHDT and CDR2 YYEEEE. This CDR3 contains 13 residues. The V end was cut by 2 bases, the J end by 4 bases, with 9 bases between. CDR3 DNA sequence: TGTGCCAGCAGCTTTTACACCCGAGAGACCCAGTACTTC. Its protein is CASSFYTRETQYF.

In this sample, this clone turned up once. This rearrangement joins TRBV5-1 to TRBJ1-5; TRBD1 is a possible D gene (5 bases). CDR3 length equals 14 residues. CDR1 is SGHRS, CDR2 YFSETQ, per germline. Trimming cost V 4 bases and J 7 bases, with 15 bases left between them. The DNA of the CDR3 is TGCGCCAGCAGCCTCGGGGGGGTCAGGCAGCCCCAGCATTTT. Translated: CASSLGGVRQPQHF.

The chain employs TRBV19 and TRBJ2-1; tentative D call: TRBD2 (6 bases). The V and J ends lost 7 bases and 6 bases respectively, with 16 bases between them. From germline, CDR1 is LNHDA and CDR2 SQIVND (reference sequence). CDR3 length: 14 amino acids. CDR3 region: CASKTGATLNEQFF. DNA for the CDR3: TGTGCCAGTAAAACGGGAGCGACCCTCAATGAGCAGTTCTTC.

V and J are TRBV19 and TRBJ2-2, with TRBD2 matching over 7 bases. The CDR3 loop spans 17 amino acids. The germline V gene encodes CDR1 LNHDA and CDR2 SQIVND (reference sequence). J lost 3 bases, V lost 8 bases, and 15 bases had no gene match. CDR3 DNA: TGTGCCAGTTCGGCGGGAGTAATGGATTCTTACACCGGGGAGCTGTTTTTT. Encoded protein: CASSAGVMDSYTGELFF.

This chain joins TRBV6-1 and TRBJ1-1, with D possibly matching TRBD1 (6 bases). V lost 2 bases and J 1 base, leaving 17 bases between the germline ends. The CDR3 loop spans 17 amino acids. CDR1 is MNHNS and CDR2 is SASEGT in the germline V gene. In DNA, the CDR3 is TGTGCCAGCAGTGAAACATCACAGGGCGGGGGGAACACTGAAGCTTTCTTT. It yields the protein CASSETSQGGGNTEAFF.

The V and J genes are TRBV13 and TRBJ2-2, with 7 bases lining up with TRBD1. The V gene end was trimmed by 6 bases and the J gene end by 2 bases; junction bases not matched to a gene: 3. There are 14 residues in the CDR3. Germline V gene data show CDR1 as PRHDT and CDR2 as FYEKMQ (reference sequence). DNA of the CDR3: TGTGCCAGCAGACGAGGGGGCAACACCGGGGAGCTGTTTTTT. Amino acid sequence: CASRRGGNTGELFF. The variable domain in full, completed from reference TRBV13 and TRBJ2-2, reads AAGVIQSPRHLIKEKRETATLKCYPIPRHDTVYWYQQGPGQDPQFLISFYEKMQSDKGSIPDRFSAQQFSDYHSELNMSSLELGDSALYFCASRRGGNTGELFFGEGSRLTVL.

The V call is TRBV28, the J call TRBJ1-2, with D uncertain. The CDR3 contains 13 residues. Looked up from germline, CDR1 is MDHEN and CDR2 is SYDVKM. Trimming took 6 bases from V and 0 from J, leaving 8 bases between them. The CDR3 nucleotides read TGTGCCAGCAGCTCTACTGCTAACTATGGCTACACCTTC. It is translated as CASSSTANYGYTF.

The rearrangement joins TRBV7-9 to TRBJ1-6; D is perhaps TRBD1 (6 bases). There are 19 residues in the CDR3. Trimming stripped 3 bases from V and 8 bases from J, with 26 bases between. The germline CDR1 and CDR2 sequences are SEHNR and FQNEAQ (reference sequence). CDR3 nucleotides: TGTGCCAGCAGCTTTGGTTGGCAGCGGACAGTTCGAGCCCATTCACCCCTCCACTTT. Amino acids: CASSFGWQRTVRAHSPLHF.

The chain recombines TRBV7-9 with TRBJ2-1; D ambiguous. Trimming cost V 1 base and J 6 bases, with 10 bases left between them. This CDR3 contains 14 residues. The germline CDR1 and CDR2 sequences are SEHNR and FQNEAQ (reference sequence). The CDR3 reads CASSLGASTNEQFF. The CDR3 DNA reads as TGTGCCAGCAGCTTAGGGGCCAGCACCAATGAGCAGTTCTTC.

V usage is TRBV20-1 and J usage is TRBJ2-7; TRBD2 matches 11 bases. V lost 4 bases to trimming and J lost 6 bases; unmatched junction nucleotides: 5. The CDR3 sequence is 13 residues long. Germline V gives CDR1 DFQATT, CDR2 SNEGSKA (reference sequence). CDR3 bases: TGCAGTGCTAATGAACTAGCGGGAGTCGAGCAGTACTTC. Translated: CSANELAGVEQYF.

The rearrangement uses TRBV5-1 and TRBJ2-6; D gene uncertain. V was cut by 0 bases and J by 4 bases, with 8 bases left in between. The CDR3 has 15 amino acids. Looked up from germline, CDR1 is SGHRS and CDR2 is YFSETQ. CDR3 nucleotides: TGCGCCAGCAGCTTGGGCGTCGGGGGGGCCAACGTCCTGACTTTC. Protein: CASSLGVGGANVLTF. Full variable domain (remainder filled in from reference TRBV5-1 and TRBJ2-6): KAGVTQTPRYLIKTRGQQVTLSCSPISGHRSVSWYQQTPGQGLQFLFEYFSETQRNKGNFPGRFSGRQFSNSRSEMNVSTLELGDSALYLCASSLGVGGANVLTFGAGSRLTVL.

The V and J genes are TRBV18 and TRBJ2-2; 7 bases match TRBD1. Trimming removed 2 bases from V and 4 bases from J; junction bases left unmatched: 4. This CDR3 spans 15 amino acids. Germline CDR1 reads KGHSH; CDR2 reads LQKENI. CDR3 amino acids: CASSPRGQPTGELFF. CDR3 DNA: TGTGCCAGCTCACCAAGGGGACAGCCCACCGGGGAGCTGTTTTTT.

The chain employs TRBV7-9 and TRBJ1-2; 11 positions agree with TRBD1. This CDR3 is 15 amino acids long. Germline V gene data show CDR1 as SEHNR and CDR2 as FQNEAQ (reference sequence). V lost 5 bases, J lost 4 bases, and 6 bases stayed unmatched. CDR3: CASSIRTGGSYGYTF. Written as DNA, the CDR3 is TGTGCCAGCAGCATTAGGACAGGGGGCAGCTATGGCTACACCTTC.

This chain joins TRBV2 and TRBJ1-6, with D uncertain. This CDR3 is 13 amino acids long. Per germline, CDR1 SNHLY and CDR2 FYNNEI. The CDR3 protein is CAGRSSYNSPLHF. For the CDR3, the DNA is TGTGCTGGCCGGAGCTCCTATAATTCACCCCTCCACTTT.

The genes are TRBV11-3 and TRBJ2-1; TRBD2 matches at 8 bases. The CDR3 contains 14 residues. After removal of 5 bases from V and 9 bases from J, the junction contained 9 bases not matched to a gene. CDR1 is SGHNT and CDR2 is YENEEA in the germline V gene. CDR3 protein: CASSEYGRGGEQFF. In nucleotides, the CDR3 is TGTGCCAGCAGCGAATACGGGAGGGGAGGTGAGCAGTTCTTC.

The gene calls are TRBV2 and TRBJ2-7, with 10 bases identical to TRBD1. CDR1 SNHLY and CDR2 FYNNEI come from the germline V gene. The V and J ends lost 5 bases and 5 bases, in that order; junction bases with no gene match: 12. The CDR3 has 16 amino acids. The CDR3, as DNA: TGTGCCAGCAGTCCCCCCGGAGGGACAGGGGACCACGAGCAGTACTTC. This sequence encodes CASSPPGGTGDHEQYF.